This T cell receptor beta chain appears in the sequencing data of a study of T-cell reconstitution after alpha-beta-depleted transplantation in children (dated by TCRdb to the mid-2010s). Regarding the complete study: The study quantitatively tracked T-cell immune reconstitution after TCRalphabeta/CD19-depleted allogeneic hematopoietic cell transplantation in children using TCR repertoire profiling. Broad study findings and their caveats: In some patients, high TCRbeta diversity at day 60 was attributed to recipient T cells and intrathymic progenitors that had survived conditioning. About two months after transplant, the apparently early recovery of alphabetaT-cell counts reportedly depended on just several hundred clones that had expanded rapidly and came from non-depleted graft cells. Hyperexpanded clone frequencies declined over subsequent months; after one year, T-cell counts and TCRbeta diversity were mostly attributed to newly produced T cells.

The library was prepared using PCR. The run used an Illumina HiSeq 2500. To normalize quantification of the TCRbeta repertoire, the TCR libraries were built with molecular barcoding that relied on unique molecular identifiers. The public sequencing data were trimmed at Q25 with fastp and processed into clonotypes with MiXCR by TCRdb, which kept only in-frame beta chains. A single entry per CDR3 protein holds the most common genes and DNA from its merged rows. The sample table contains about 1,000,000 distinct CDR3 sequences; only one count was recorded for under 30% of them. Roughly 30% of the sample belongs to the ten largest clones. This clonotype appeared once. Its antigen is currently not known. Base qualities are not at hand, and no much larger clone is one base apart. The sample's treatment or condition label, in plain terms: allogeneic hematopoietic cell transplantation with graft depleted of TCRalphabeta T cells and CD19 B cells. TCRalphabeta/CD19-depleted allogeneic hematopoietic cell grafts were given to the transplant recipients, all of whom were children.

Trimming removed 5 bases from V and 7 bases from J, leaving 20 bases between the germline ends. There are 15 amino acids in the CDR3, from cysteine to phenylalanine inclusive. Just CDR3 DNA is preserved here, 45 bases in frame from base 1. CDR1 is given as SGHVS and CDR2 as FQNEAQ, both from the germline V gene. This chain is built from TRBV7-8 and TRBJ1-2; D gene: possibly TRBD1, on 5 matching bases. This specimen was PBMCs, mostly from graft donor cells, taken 360 days after TCRalphabeta/CD19-depleted stem cell transplant. The origin of this receptor is a boy younger than two who had a stem cell transplant for SCID, so the T cells may come from the graft donor. The DNA reads TGTGCCAGCAGCCTTGCTGGTCCCAGGGCGGGTGGCTACACCTTC. It translates to CASSLAGPRAGGYTF.